Below are 5 T cell receptor beta chains sequenced from a single sample in a study of early T cells in non-severe SARS-CoV-2 infection. From the 5' RACE reads, TCRdb called clonotypes with MiXCR, one entry per CDR3 protein. Of tens of thousands of distinct CDR3 sequences in the sample, about 6.7% were seen once. Sample: whole blood. The receptors here all came from an adult who was a healthcare worker with PCR-confirmed SARS-CoV-2 infection or an uninfected control (not recorded which).

As for this clonotype: Germline and junction disagree at one end, which may indicate a read error. The chain has TRBV7-2 and TRBJ2-3; the D gene is possibly TRBD2 (5 bases). Germline values: CDR1 SGHTA, CDR2 FQGNSA. This CDR3 is built from 14 residues. The CDR3 DNA is TGTACCAGCAGCTTAGATGCTAGCAGAGATACGCAGTATTTT. This translates into CTSSLDASRDTQYF.

The chain couples TRBV30 to TRBJ2-1; TRBD2 is a possible D gene (5 bases). The V gene's germline CDR1 is GTSNPN and CDR2 SVGIG (reference sequence). The CDR3 has 11 amino acids. V lost 2 bases and J lost 11, with 10 bases in between. The CDR3 spells CAWSSSGQQFF. The CDR3, as DNA: TGTGCCTGGAGTTCAAGCGGTCAGCAGTTCTTC.

In this sample, this clonotype turned up a few times. The chain uses TRBV9 and TRBJ2-5; 7 nucleotides align to TRBD1. V trimming: 3 bases; J trimming: 2 bases; junction bases outside the gene matches: 7. CDR1 and CDR2 from the germline V gene are SGDLS and YYNGEE. The CDR3 length is 15 residues. CDR3 amino acids: CASSARQGLQETQYF. For the CDR3, the DNA is TGTGCCAGCAGCGCCCGACAGGGCCTTCAAGAGACCCAGTACTTC.

This clonotype was picked up many times. The V and J genes are TRBV6-5 and TRBJ2-3; 7 positions match TRBD2. Losses at the gene ends were 2 bases for V and 1 base for J; bases not matched to a gene: 0. Germline CDR1 reads MNHEY; CDR2 reads SVGAGI. This CDR3 contains 14 residues. CDR3: CASSYLAGTDTQYF. CDR3 coding DNA: TGTGCCAGCAGTTACCTAGCGGGCACAGATACGCAGTATTTT.

This clonotype was seen ten or more times. The rearrangement uses TRBV18 and TRBJ1-4, with D hard to call. Germline CDR1 and CDR2: KGHSH and LQKENI. This CDR3 has 16 residues. V shed 6 bases and J shed 0 bases, with 14 bases lying between them. This chain's CDR3 is CASSPTTGATNEKLFF. As DNA, the CDR3 is TGTGCCAGCTCCCCCACGACTGGTGCAACTAATGAAAAACTGTTTTTT.